Presented here are 28 T cell receptor beta chains from one specimen sequenced in a study of monozygotic twins with inflammatory bowel disease. TCRdb re-called the 5' RACE reads; every CDR3 protein appears as one record, without DNA. This listing includes about 210,000 distinct CDR3 sequences. Input material: blood. These receptors originate from a human donor with ulcerative colitis or Crohn's disease, or a healthy co-twin of an affected twin (not recorded which).

V usage is TRBV20-1 and J usage is TRBJ2-3; the TCRdb D gene call, TRBD2, has no DNA to confirm it. The CDR3 is 13 amino acids. CDR1 is DFQATT and CDR2 is SNEGSKA in the germline V gene (reference sequence). The CDR3 sequence is CSTLAGAPDTQYF.

The chain couples TRBV20-1 to TRBJ2-2; TCRdb calls TRBD1, which cannot be checked without DNA. The CDR3 consists of 15 residues. From germline, CDR1 is DFQATT and CDR2 SNEGSKA (reference sequence). The CDR3 here is CSAISGTLNTGELFF.

The chain is built from TRBV7-2 and TRBJ2-3; the TCRdb D gene call, TRBD2, has no DNA to confirm it. The length of the CDR3 is 15 residues. Per the germline V gene, CDR1 is SGHTA and CDR2 is FQGNSA. The CDR3 loop is CASSLGGGSQYTQYF. Full variable domain (outside the CDR3, taken from reference TRBV7-2 and TRBJ2-3): GAGVSQSPSNKVTEKGKDVELRCDPISGHTALYWYRQSLGQGLEFLIYFQGNSAPDKSGLPSDRFSAERTGGSVSTLTIQRTQQEDSAVYLCASSLGGGSQYTQYFGPGTRLTVL.

V usage is TRBV5-1 and J usage is TRBJ1-2. The CDR3 is 13 amino acids. CDR1 is SGHRS and CDR2 is YFSETQ in the germline V gene. The CDR3 reads CASSLGAAYGYTF.

The V and J genes are TRBV7-2 and TRBJ1-6; TCRdb indicates TRBD1, and absent DNA this call remains unverified. Per the germline V gene, CDR1 is SGHTA and CDR2 is FQGNSA. The CDR3 contains 14 residues. CDR3 sequence: CASSRLGTASPLHF.

V and J are TRBV15 and TRBJ2-5. Germline-derived CDR1 and CDR2 are LNHNV and YYDKDF (reference sequence). This CDR3 spans 13 amino acids. The CDR3 protein is CATSRDLPGTQYF.

The chain has TRBV29-1 and TRBJ1-5; the D call of TRBD1 rests on TCRdb alone, since no DNA is present to check it. This CDR3 spans 14 amino acids. Germline V CDR1 and CDR2: SQVTM, ANQGSEA. The CDR3 loop is CSVSNRGPDQPQHF.

The chain couples TRBV11-2 to TRBJ2-2; the D call from TCRdb, TRBD1, cannot be confirmed without DNA. CDR1 is SGHAT, CDR2 FQNNGV, per germline. This CDR3 is built from 14 residues. The CDR3 protein is CASSRQGENGELFF.

J is TRBJ1-1 and V is TRBV15. CDR1 and CDR2 from the germline V gene are LNHNV and YYDKDF (reference sequence). CDR3 length: 16 residues. This chain's CDR3 is CATSRVVGGRNTEAFF.

The CDR3 is CASSPPGTTYNEQFF. V and J are TRBV18 and TRBJ2-1. Germline V lookup: CDR1 KGHSH, CDR2 LQKENI. This CDR3 is 15 amino acids long.

CDR3 in amino acids: CASSPIVTGLNSPLHF. This chain links TRBV5-1 with TRBJ1-6; without DNA, the TCRdb call of TRBD1 cannot be checked. The germline gives CDR1 SGHRS, CDR2 YFSETQ. The CDR3 runs 16 residues. The whole variable domain, remainder taken from reference TRBV5-1 and TRBJ1-6, is KAGVTQTPRYLIKTRGQQVTLSCSPISGHRSVSWYQQTPGQGLQFLFEYFSETQRNKGNFPGRFSGRQFSNSRSEMNVSTLELGDSALYLCASSPIVTGLNSPLHFGNGTRLTVT.

This sequence joins TRBV7-8 and TRBJ2-2; TCRdb designates TRBD2, a call that cannot be tested without DNA. CDR1 and CDR2 (germline): SGHVS, FQNEAQ. This CDR3 is 16 amino acids long. CDR3 region: CASGVGTSRNTGELFF.

The chain recombines TRBV6-5 with TRBJ1-3; TCRdb indicates TRBD1, and absent DNA this call remains unverified. CDR3 size: 19 residues. Germline-derived CDR1 and CDR2 are MNHEY and SVGAGI. This CDR3 is CASSYRNLGQGSSGNTIYF.

The CDR3 reads CASSPWGRKPQHF. The chain couples TRBV21-1 to TRBJ1-5. TRBV21-1 is described as a pseudogene. CDR3 length: 13 amino acids.

This chain uses TRBV9 with TRBJ1-6; no DNA is available, so the TRBD1 call from TCRdb remains unchecked. The CDR3 sequence is 14 residues long. The germline V gene encodes CDR1 SGDLS and CDR2 YYNGEE. CDR3: CASSVAGDGSPLHF.

This CDR3 is CASSSGTGGNTIYF. This chain joins TRBV7-2 and TRBJ1-3; as DNA is missing, the TRBD1 call by TCRdb cannot be tested. The CDR3 runs to 14 residues. In germline, CDR1 is SGHTA, CDR2 FQGNSA.

This chain uses TRBV5-1 with TRBJ2-3; the TCRdb call, TRBD2, lacks DNA for checking. Per the germline V gene, CDR1 is SGHRS and CDR2 is YFSETQ. The CDR3 has 18 residues. CDR3 region: CASSLGLVGTTNTDTQYF.

The chain combines TRBV9 with TRBJ2-7; TCRdb proposes TRBD2, but this gene call is untestable without DNA. Germline CDR1 SGDLS, CDR2 YYNGEE. This CDR3 spans 14 amino acids. CDR3 loop: CASLTSGGTYEQYF.

V and J are TRBV18 and TRBJ2-3; TCRdb returns TRBD2, unconfirmable since there is no DNA. This CDR3 is built from 17 residues. Germline loops: CDR1 KGHSH, CDR2 LQKENI. The CDR3 here is CASSPTRTSACTDTQYF.

CDR3 protein: CASSKDRGTGELFF. The J gene is TRBJ2-2, the V gene TRBV5-1; TCRdb's D call, TRBD1, is unchecked because there is no DNA. There are 14 residues in the CDR3. Germline V gene lookup returns CDR1 SGHRS and CDR2 YFSETQ.

V usage is TRBV29-1 and J usage is TRBJ2-7; TCRdb reports TRBD1, a call that lacks DNA to check it against. Germline-derived CDR1 and CDR2 are SQVTM and ANQGSEA. The CDR3 is made up of 16 amino acids. CDR3 loop: CSVGYSGKLGSYEQYF.

The CDR3 sequence: CASSLEGVAYEQYF. The gene calls are TRBV12-3 or TRBV12-4 and TRBJ2-7. CDR3 length: 14 residues.

V usage is TRBV6-1 and J usage is TRBJ2-7; TCRdb designates TRBD1, a call that cannot be tested without DNA. CDR1 and CDR2 from the germline V gene are MNHNS and SASEGT. CDR3 length: 11 residues. CDR3: CATQDSYEQYF.

The rearrangement links TRBV2 to TRBJ2-1. CDR1 and CDR2 (germline): SNHLY, FYNNEI. CDR3 length equals 15 residues. The CDR3: CASSVWGGSYNEQFF.

This chain uses TRBV12-3 or TRBV12-4 with TRBJ2-3; TCRdb picks TRBD1, but there is no DNA to check that call. The CDR3 is made up of 15 amino acids. The chain's CDR3 is CASSFAAQETDTQYF.

This sequence joins TRBV7-2 and TRBJ1-3; lacking DNA, the TRBD1 call made by TCRdb goes unchecked. Germline V gene sequence: CDR1 SGHTA, CDR2 FQGNSA. CDR3 size: 17 residues. This CDR3 is CASSYLGVSTSGNTIYF.

The J gene is TRBJ2-5, the V gene TRBV10-2; TCRdb's assignment of TRBD1 cannot be checked, as there is no DNA. Germline CDR1 is WSHSY and CDR2 is SAAADI. This CDR3 contains 14 residues. This CDR3 is CAIPGQGLQETQYF.

V gene TRBV5-6 combines with J gene TRBJ1-2; TCRdb's assignment of TRBD1 cannot be checked, as there is no DNA. This CDR3 has 14 residues. Germline-derived CDR1 and CDR2 are SGHDT and YYEEEE. The CDR3 loop reads CASSLRTGLGGYTF.